The 27 T cell receptor beta chains given below trace back to one sample, sequenced in a study of T cell responses to AZD1222 COVID-19 vaccine. Produced via immunoSEQ multiplex PCR; TCRdb's table is partial and in-frame only. Seen here are around 110,000 clones, roughly 90% observed once, and the top ten hold 6.5% to 9.5%. The sample was peripheral blood, taken on day 0 of AZD1222 vaccination. Receptors were obtained from an adult in good health.

CDR3 in DNA: TGTGCCATCAGTCCCTCAACTAATGAAAAACTGTTTTTT. This gives the protein CAISPSTNEKLFF. V is TRBV10-3 and J is TRBJ1-4; D unresolved. The V end was cut by 5 bases, the J end by 0 bases, with 4 bases between. Germline CDR1 and CDR2: ENHRY and SYGVKD. The CDR3 is 13 residues long.

The CDR3, as DNA: TGTGCCAGCAGTTTCACCCCCCAGCGACAGGGGGGGAATTCACCCCTCCACTTT. Translating it yields CASSFTPQRQGGNSPLHF. The V call is TRBV7-8, the J call TRBJ1-6, with 9 positions matching TRBD1. The CDR3 extends over 18 amino acids. Germline CDR1 is SGHVS and CDR2 is FQNEAQ. V shed 6 bases and J 7 bases; nucleotides not matched to a gene: 16.

The chain employs TRBV9 and TRBJ2-1; TRBD1 might be the D (6 bases). This CDR3 spans 18 amino acids. The V gene's germline CDR1 is SGDLS and CDR2 YYNGEE. V lost 3 bases and J 1 base, leaving 20 bases between the germline ends. The CDR3, as DNA: TGTGCCAGCAGCGACCCATCGCAGGGGTCCCCTTCCTACAATGAGCAGTTCTTC. This gives the protein CASSDPSQGSPSYNEQFF.

The genes are TRBV19 and TRBJ2-4; D gene uncertain. Germline assignment: CDR1 LNHDA and CDR2 SQIVND (reference sequence). CDR3 length: 12 amino acids. V was clipped by 5 bases and J by 1 base, with 3 bases between them. The CDR3, as DNA: TGTGCCAGTAGTCAGGCCAAAAACATTCAGTACTTC. Translating it yields CASSQAKNIQYF.

This rearrangement joins TRBV4-1 to TRBJ1-4, with D unclear. Trimming removed 1 base from V and 7 bases from J, with 13 bases in between. This CDR3 has 15 residues. The germline V gene has CDR1 MGHRA and CDR2 YSYEKL. The CDR3 DNA follows: TGCGCCAGCAGCCAAGCCGGGGTATCTCGTGAAAAACTGTTTTTT. This translates into CASSQAGVSREKLFF.

CDR3: CASSLGDRASADGNTIYF. In nucleotides, the CDR3 is TGTGCCAGCAGCTTAGGTGACAGAGCCTCGGCTGATGGAAACACCATATATTTT. This sequence joins TRBV11-3 and TRBJ1-3; D may be TRBD1 (5 bases). CDR3 length: 18 amino acids. Deletions cut 1 base from V and 3 bases from J, with 19 bases between. Germline V gene data show CDR1 as SGHNT and CDR2 as YENEEA. The variable domain in full, with the rest retrieved from reference TRBV11-3 and TRBJ1-3, is EAGVVQSPRYKIIEKKQPVAFWCNPISGHNTLYWYLQNLGQGPELLIRYENEEAVDDSQLPKDRFSAERLKGVDSTLKIQPAELGDSAVYLCASSLGDRASADGNTIYFGEGSWLTVV.

The chain uses TRBV28 and TRBJ1-4, with TRBD1 matching over 7 bases. This CDR3 comprises 13 residues. Germline V CDR1 and CDR2: MDHEN, SYDVKM. The J segment lost 6 bases and the V segment lost 7 bases, leaving 5 bases of the junction unmatched. The CDR3 nucleotides read TGTGCCAGCACGGGTACAGGGGATGAAAAACTGTTTTTT. Amino acid sequence: CASTGTGDEKLFF. Supplemented by reference TRBV28 and TRBJ1-4, the full variable domain reads DVKVTQSSRYLVKRTGEKVFLECVQDMDHENMFWYRQDPGLGLRLIYFSYDVKMKEKGDIPEGYSVSREKKERFSLILESASTNQTSMYLCASTGTGDEKLFFGSGTQLSVL.

V and J are TRBV7-9 and TRBJ2-7; D gene unclear. V dropped 1 base and J dropped 1 base, with 11 bases sitting between them. Germline values: CDR1 SEHNR, CDR2 FQNEAQ (reference sequence). CDR3 length equals 15 residues. The CDR3 spells CASSLETFGSYEQYF. The CDR3 coding sequence is TGTGCCAGCAGCTTAGAAACATTTGGGTCCTACGAGCAGTACTTC.

The chain recombines TRBV4-1 with TRBJ1-5; 8 nucleotides match TRBD1. The CDR3 loop spans 16 amino acids. Unmatched junction bases numbered 10, after V lost 2 bases and J lost 7 bases. Germline CDR1 and CDR2: MGHRA and YSYEKL. DNA for the CDR3: TGCGCCAGCAGCCAAAGCCCGACAGGGGAGGGACAGCCCCAGCATTTT. Translation gives CASSQSPTGEGQPQHF.

This chain links TRBV7-9 with TRBJ2-3, with D perhaps TRBD1 (5 bases). This CDR3 comprises 16 residues. The germline gives CDR1 SEHNR, CDR2 FQNEAQ (reference sequence). V was shortened by 4 bases and J by 3 bases, with 17 bases between the two germline ends. The CDR3 DNA reads TGTGCCAGCAGCTCGCCCTCGCGTAGGGGAACAGATACGCAGTATTTT. It translates to CASSSPSRRGTDTQYF.

As for this clone: Germline and junction disagree at one end, which may indicate a read error. V gene TRBV20-1 combines with J gene TRBJ1-2, with a weak D call TRBD1 (5 bases). Germline loops: CDR1 DFQATT, CDR2 SNEGSKA (reference sequence). The CDR3 runs to 13 residues. CDR3 sequence: CSASSQGGYGYTF. The DNA of the CDR3 is TGCAGCGCTAGTAGTCAGGGTGGCTATGGCTACACCTTC.

The chain employs TRBV28 and TRBJ1-2; a weak D match, TRBD1 (6 bases). With 7 bases removed from V and 6 bases from J, the gap between germline ends came to 15 bases. The CDR3 is 13 amino acids. The germline CDR1 and CDR2 sequences are MDHEN and SYDVKM. This chain's CDR3 is CASTQGKRHGYTF. CDR3 DNA: TGTGCCAGCACCCAGGGGAAACGGCATGGCTACACCTTC.

The chain couples TRBV7-2 to TRBJ1-1; tentatively, D is TRBD1 (6 bases). Germline CDR1 and CDR2: SGHTA and FQGNSA. The V gene lost 1 base and the J gene lost 5 bases, with 11 bases spanning the gap. This CDR3 spans 14 amino acids. CDR3 loop: CASSLVFRGTEAFF. The DNA for the CDR3 is TGTGCCAGCAGCTTAGTGTTTAGGGGGACTGAAGCTTTCTTT.

The rearrangement links TRBV7-9 to TRBJ1-1; D perhaps matches TRBD1 (6 bases). CDR1 and CDR2 (germline): SEHNR, FQNEAQ (reference sequence). The CDR3 totals 16 residues. V lost 5 bases to trimming and J lost 1 base, with 17 bases between them. CDR3 sequence (DNA): TGTGCCAGCAGCCGGCCCCGGGACACCACGAACACTGAAGCTTTCTTT. Protein: CASSRPRDTTNTEAFF.

This chain uses TRBV3-1 (or the pseudogene TRBV3-2) with TRBJ2-3, with unresolved D. V lost 7 bases and J lost 5, with 19 bases in between. The CDR3 has 15 residues. Germline CDR1 and CDR2: LGHDT and YNNKEL (reference sequence). CDR3 nucleotide sequence: TGTGCCAGCATCGCATCCAGAACCCGTGGAGATACGCAGTATTTT. Its protein product is CASIASRTRGDTQYF.

This chain uses TRBV7-6 with TRBJ1-4; D may be TRBD1 (6 bases). The germline gives CDR1 SGHVS, CDR2 FNYEAQ. Trimming removed 4 bases from V and 3 bases from J, with 12 bases in between. CDR3 length: 15 amino acids. The CDR3 is CASSSHREANEKLFF. The DNA of the CDR3 is TGTGCCAGCAGCTCCCACAGGGAGGCTAATGAAAAACTGTTTTTT.

This clone was recorded once. The rearrangement links TRBV7-9 to TRBJ1-1; D perhaps matches TRBD1 (6 bases). Trimming shortened V by 6 bases and J by 1 base, and 18 bases separated the two germline ends. The CDR3 covers 16 residues. CDR1 SEHNR and CDR2 FQNEAQ come from the germline V gene (reference sequence). CDR3 region: CASSSNREKANTEAFF. In DNA, the CDR3 is TGTGCCAGCAGTTCTAACAGGGAGAAGGCGAACACTGAAGCTTTCTTT.

In this sample, this clone turned up once. The rearrangement uses TRBV7-2 and TRBJ2-7, with 10 positions matching TRBD1. This CDR3 has 13 residues. Germline CDR1 and CDR2: SGHTA and FQGNSA. The CDR3 bases are TGTGCTTATGCTTGGGACAGGGGCTACGAGCAGTACTTC. Translating it yields CAYAWDRGYEQYF.

This clone was seen many times. The V call is TRBV4-2, the J call TRBJ1-1; no definite D call. Germline CDR1 is LGHNA and CDR2 is YNFKEQ. The CDR3 loop spans 14 amino acids. V lost 0 bases and J lost 13, with 18 bases in between. The CDR3, as DNA: TGTGCCAGCAGCCAAGATTTAGAGAATATTAAGGGTTTCTTT. This translates into CASSQDLENIKGFF.

The J gene is TRBJ2-7, the V gene TRBV30; D ambiguous. CDR1 and CDR2 from the germline V gene are GTSNPN and SVGIG (reference sequence). The CDR3 has 13 amino acids. The germline V and J ends were trimmed by 0 bases and 2 bases, with 8 bases remaining between them. The CDR3 DNA follows: TGTGCCTGGAGTGTACTTAATACCTACGAGCAGTACTTC. Encoded protein: CAWSVLNTYEQYF.

The rearrangement links TRBV10-3 to TRBJ1-1; 9 positions agree with TRBD1. The CDR3 is 13 amino acids. The J segment lost 5 bases and the V segment lost 5 bases, leaving 3 bases of the junction unmatched. Germline V CDR1 and CDR2: ENHRY, SYGVKD. The CDR3 sequence: CAISQGTGTEAFF. The CDR3 DNA is TGTGCCATCAGTCAAGGGACAGGGACTGAAGCTTTCTTT.

The rearrangement links TRBV6-5 to TRBJ2-7; 10 nucleotides line up with TRBD2. Trimming at V came to 6 bases and at J to 6 bases, leaving 11 bases not matched to a gene. This CDR3 region has 15 residues. The germline CDR1 and CDR2 sequences are MNHEY and SVGAGI. The CDR3 spells CASSYPSGGALEQYF. The CDR3 DNA follows: TGTGCCAGCAGCTATCCCAGCGGGGGGGCCCTCGAGCAGTACTTC.

This clone was picked up one time. The rearrangement uses TRBV19 and TRBJ2-6; 7 bases are a match to TRBD1. The CDR3 contains 17 residues. Losses at the gene ends were 6 bases for V and 0 bases for J; bases not matched to a gene: 8. The germline CDR1 and CDR2 sequences are LNHDA and SQIVND (reference sequence). The CDR3 bases are TGTGCCAGTAGATTGAAGACAGGGACCTCTGGGGCCAACGTCCTGACTTTC. Translation gives CASRLKTGTSGANVLTF.

The chain recombines TRBV9 with TRBJ2-7; 7 positions agree with TRBD1. The CDR3 is 14 amino acids. Germline CDR1 is SGDLS and CDR2 is YYNGEE. V dropped 4 bases and J dropped 1; count of bases not matched to a gene: 5. CDR3 DNA: TGTGCCAGCAGCCCCGGGACAGCTTCCTACGAGCAGTACTTC. Translation: CASSPGTASYEQYF.

CDR3 sequence: CASSAPPATNSPLHF. CDR3 nucleotides: TGTGCCAGCAGTGCCCCTCCGGCCACAAATTCACCCCTCCACTTT. The chain combines TRBV2 with TRBJ1-6; D uncertain. The CDR3 spans 15 residues. The V end was cut by 4 bases, the J end by 7 bases, with 14 bases between. CDR1 and CDR2 (germline): SNHLY, FYNNEI.

Here the CDR3 DNA reads TGTGCCAGCAGCTCGGAGGGGGAAACCTACGAGCAGTACTTC. Protein product: CASSSEGETYEQYF. The chain has TRBV5-6 and TRBJ2-7; the D gene could be TRBD1 or TRBD2 (6 bases each). CDR1 and CDR2 (germline): SGHDT, YYEEEE. Trimming removed 3 bases from V and 2 bases from J, with 12 bases in between. The CDR3 consists of 14 residues. Based on the CDR3 plus reference TRBV5-6 and TRBJ2-7, the full variable domain is DAGVTQSPTHLIKTRGQQVTLRCSPKSGHDTVSWYQQALGQGPQFIFQYYEEEERQRGNFPDRFSGHQFPNYSSELNVNALLLGDSALYLCASSSEGETYEQYFGPGTRLTVT.

This chain uses TRBV5-1 with TRBJ1-1, with 7 bases matching TRBD1. Germline CDR1 and CDR2: SGHRS and YFSETQ. This CDR3 is 15 amino acids long. V was pared by 4 bases and J by 0 bases, with 6 bases of the junction left unmatched. The CDR3 bases are TGCGCCAGCAGCGCCCAGGGGGGGCTGAACACTGAAGCTTTCTTT. It codes for CASSAQGGLNTEAFF. Supplemented by reference TRBV5-1 and TRBJ1-1, the full variable domain reads KAGVTQTPRYLIKTRGQQVTLSCSPISGHRSVSWYQQTPGQGLQFLFEYFSETQRNKGNFPGRFSGRQFSNSRSEMNVSTLELGDSALYLCASSAQGGLNTEAFFGQGTRLTVV.